Reported below is one T cell receptor beta chain. What it recognizes is unknown. This sample is part of a study of Ad26.COV2.S vaccination and SARS-CoV-2 variants. The treatment is: around 19 received Ad26.COV2.S at low or high dose, single or two shots; roughly five received placebo; per-sample allocation not given. Material that was analyzed had been drawn on day 63 after the first vaccine or placebo injection. An Ad26 vector expressing Wuhan-strain SARS-CoV-2 spike served as the vaccine. The germline V gene encodes CDR1 MNHEY and CDR2 SVGAGI. The CDR3 has 16 residues. V was cut by 4 bases and J by 5 bases, with 21 bases left in between. General study findings and limits: Substantial breadth was reportedly displayed by spike-specific CD8+ and CD4+ T cell responses after vaccination.

Repertoires were generated with immunoSEQ multiplex PCR, while TCRdb's copy carries only in-frame clones and drops some. The sample has hundreds of thousands of clones, 89% seen once. This receptor was taken from a person between 18 and 59 years old who received the Ad26.COV2.S COVID-19 vaccine or a placebo. The sequences come from peripheral blood, collected in a trial of Ad26.COV2.S vaccine versus placebo. The gene calls are TRBV6-5 and TRBJ2-7; the D gene is possibly TRBD1 (7 bases). The CDR3 nucleotides are TGTGCCAGCAGTTGGAGGGCCACAGGGGCGGGTGACGAGCAGTACGTC. Translating it yields CASSWRATGAGDEQYV.